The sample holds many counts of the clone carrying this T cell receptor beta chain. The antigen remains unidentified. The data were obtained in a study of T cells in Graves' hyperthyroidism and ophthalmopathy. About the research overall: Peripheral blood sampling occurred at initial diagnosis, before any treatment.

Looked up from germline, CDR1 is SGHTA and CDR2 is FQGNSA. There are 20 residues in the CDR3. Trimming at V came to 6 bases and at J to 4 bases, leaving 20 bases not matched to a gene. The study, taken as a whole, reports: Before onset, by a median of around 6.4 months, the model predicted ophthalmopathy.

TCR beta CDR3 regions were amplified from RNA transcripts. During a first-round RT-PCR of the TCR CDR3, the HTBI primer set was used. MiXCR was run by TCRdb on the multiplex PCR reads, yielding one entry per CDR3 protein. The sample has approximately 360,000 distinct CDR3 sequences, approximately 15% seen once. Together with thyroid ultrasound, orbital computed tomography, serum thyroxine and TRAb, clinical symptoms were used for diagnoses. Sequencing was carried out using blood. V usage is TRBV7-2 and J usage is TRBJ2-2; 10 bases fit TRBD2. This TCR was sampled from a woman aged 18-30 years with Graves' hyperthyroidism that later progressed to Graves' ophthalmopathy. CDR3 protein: CASRGDTSLAQREGTGELFF. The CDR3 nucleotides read TGTGCCAGCAGAGGGGACACCAGCCTGGCTCAGCGGGAGGGCACCGGGGAGCTGTTTTTT.